This entry lists 17 T cell receptor beta chains sequenced from one sample in a study of PD-1 blockade in classical Hodgkin lymphoma. Method: immunoSEQ multiplex PCR; TCRdb's copy keeps in-frame clones and lacks some. This sample has roughly 70,000 clones, with approximately 93% found just once. As to time point: newly diagnosed, previously untreated cHL patient sample. Material: peripheral blood mononuclear cells (PBMCs). Every receptor here comes from a human donor with classical Hodgkin lymphoma.

The V and J genes are TRBV10-3 and TRBJ2-3; D remains ambiguous. The V end lost 6 bases, the J end lost 4 bases, and 8 bases lay between the germline ends. The germline V gene has CDR1 ENHRY and CDR2 SYGVKD. This CDR3 has 12 amino acids. CDR3 sequence reads: CAISEWADTQYF. The DNA of the CDR3 is TGTGCCATCAGCGAATGGGCAGATACGCAGTATTTT.

The V gene is TRBV10-3, the J gene TRBJ1-5; the D is unclear. Germline-derived CDR1 and CDR2 are ENHRY and SYGVKD. Trimming removed 0 bases at V and 4 bases at J, with 4 bases between. The CDR3 contains 13 residues. CDR3 region: CAISESGNQPQHF. The CDR3 DNA sequence: TGTGCCATCAGTGAGTCAGGGAATCAGCCCCAGCATTTT.

This chain uses TRBV5-1 with TRBJ2-1; no clear D gene. Trimming stripped 4 bases from V and 5 bases from J, with 16 bases between. Germline V gene data show CDR1 as SGHRS and CDR2 as YFSETQ. There are 15 residues in the CDR3. For the CDR3, the DNA is TGCGCCAGCAGCACAAGTCTACCGACCCACAATGAGCAGTTCTTC. Amino acids: CASSTSLPTHNEQFF.

This clone is a singleton in its sample. This chain links TRBV6-6 with TRBJ2-7; D is possibly TRBD2 (6 bases). CDR3 length: 14 residues. Germline V gene data show CDR1 as MNHNY and CDR2 as SVGAGI (reference sequence). V was trimmed by 2 bases and J by 4 bases, leaving 12 bases between them. The CDR3 sequence: CASSYGGEGYEQYF. DNA of the CDR3: TGTGCCAGCAGTTACGGAGGGGAAGGTTACGAGCAGTACTTC.

V is TRBV4-2 and J is TRBJ2-1; D could derive from TRBD1 or TRBD2 (5 bases each). V shed 3 bases and J shed 3 bases, with 12 bases lying between them. CDR3 length equals 15 residues. CDR1 and CDR2 from the germline V gene are LGHNA and YNFKEQ. The DNA for the CDR3 is TGTGCCAGCAGCCACCCTGAGGGGAACTACAATGAGCAGTTCTTC. Translation gives CASSHPEGNYNEQFF.

The chain is built from TRBV5-1 and TRBJ2-5, with D unresolved. The V gene's germline CDR1 is SGHRS and CDR2 YFSETQ. Trimming took 0 bases from V and 1 from J, leaving 16 bases between them. The CDR3 has 17 amino acids. As DNA, the CDR3 is TGCGCCAGCAGCTTGGGCTCCGCATTGAACTTCCAAGAGACCCAGTACTTC. Residues: CASSLGSALNFQETQYF.

The rearrangement uses TRBV11-2 and TRBJ2-2, with 7 bases identical to TRBD1. This CDR3 spans 16 amino acids. Germline V gene data show CDR1 as SGHAT and CDR2 as FQNNGV. Trimming took 6 bases from V and 3 from J; bases not matched to a gene: 10. CDR3 nucleotide sequence: TGTGCCAGCAGGCCCCAAGGGGGCAGGGACACCGGGGAGCTGTTTTTT. Translating gives CASRPQGGRDTGELFF.

The gene calls are TRBV10-2 and TRBJ1-3; 7 bases agree with TRBD1. The CDR3 has 15 residues. V shed 5 bases, J shed 5 bases, and the junction held 9 bases outside the gene matches. CDR1 is WSHSY and CDR2 is SAAADI in the germline V gene. The CDR3 DNA reads as TGCGCCAGCAGTACCACAGGGGTCGGAAGAAACACCATATATTTT. Translating gives CASSTTGVGRNTIYF.

The V and J genes are TRBV11-2 and TRBJ2-5; the D gene is possibly TRBD2 (6 bases). CDR1 SGHAT and CDR2 FQNNGV come from the germline V gene. V lost 8 bases, J lost 2 bases, and 12 bases lay in between. This CDR3 comprises 13 residues. The CDR3, as DNA: TGTGCCAGCTCCCGGGAGCGGCAAGAGACCCAGTACTTC. Its protein product is CASSRERQETQYF.

The chain combines TRBV5-6 with TRBJ2-7; either TRBD1 or TRBD2 may fit D (5 bases each). Trimming pared 1 base from V and 0 bases from J, leaving 11 bases between. Germline CDR1 reads SGHDT; CDR2 reads YYEEEE. This CDR3 comprises 15 residues. The CDR3 loop is CASSLRGESSYEQYF. The CDR3 DNA follows: TGTGCCAGCAGCTTGAGAGGGGAAAGCTCCTACGAGCAGTACTTC.

The J gene is TRBJ2-7, the V gene TRBV9; 7 bases are a match to TRBD2. This CDR3 contains 16 residues. Trimming cost V 0 bases and J 0 bases; bases outside gene matches: 6. Germline values: CDR1 SGDLS, CDR2 YYNGEE. The CDR3, as DNA: TGTGCCAGCAGCGTAGGGGTAGCGGGTTTCTCCTACGAGCAGTACTTC. This codes for CASSVGVAGFSYEQYF.

V and J are TRBV11-3 and TRBJ2-7; possible D gene TRBD1, 5 bases. The V end lost 0 bases, the J end lost 5 bases, and 20 bases lay between the germline ends. Germline V CDR1 and CDR2: SGHNT, YENEEA. The CDR3 covers 17 residues. In DNA, the CDR3 is TGTGCCAGCAGCTTAGATGGATACCGGACATCCATCCACGAGCAGTACTTC. Amino acids: CASSLDGYRTSIHEQYF. Together with reference TRBV11-3 and TRBJ2-7, the CDR3 gives the full variable domain: EAGVVQSPRYKIIEKKQPVAFWCNPISGHNTLYWYLQNLGQGPELLIRYENEEAVDDSQLPKDRFSAERLKGVDSTLKIQPAELGDSAVYLCASSLDGYRTSIHEQYFGPGTRLTVT.

V usage is TRBV5-1 and J usage is TRBJ1-3; the D gene is possibly TRBD1 (5 bases). V lost 0 bases to trimming and J lost 0 bases, with 7 bases between them. CDR1 and CDR2 (germline): SGHRS, YFSETQ. The CDR3 covers 15 residues. In nucleotides, the CDR3 is TGCGCCAGCAGCTTGGGGGGCATCTCTGGAAACACCATATATTTT. It translates to CASSLGGISGNTIYF.

This clone showed up just once. J is TRBJ2-3 and V is TRBV18; no clear D gene. The V end was cut by 3 bases, the J end by 4 bases, with 14 bases between. The CDR3 has 15 residues. In germline, CDR1 is KGHSH, CDR2 LQKENI. CDR3 nucleotides: TGTGCCAGCTCACCCGCAGGATCGAGGTCAGATACGCAGTATTTT. This codes for CASSPAGSRSDTQYF.

A word on this clone: The sample carries other DNA sequences with the same CDR3. The chain combines TRBV18 with TRBJ2-1; D not certain. Germline lookup yields CDR1 KGHSH and CDR2 LQKENI. The V end lost 2 bases, the J end lost 7 bases, and 3 bases lay between the germline ends. This CDR3 spans 11 amino acids. The CDR3 is CASSPGNEQFF. For the CDR3, the DNA is TGTGCCAGCTCACCAGGGAATGAGCAGTTCTTC. Supplemented by reference TRBV18 and TRBJ2-1, the full variable domain reads NAGVMQNPRHLVRRRGQEARLRCSPMKGHSHVYWYRQLPEEGLKFMVYLQKENIIDESGMPKERFSAEFPKEGPSILRIQQVVRGDSAAYFCASSPGNEQFFGPGTRLTVL.

This rearrangement joins TRBV29-1 to TRBJ1-4, with a weak D call TRBD1 (5 bases). Germline V gene data show CDR1 as SQVTM and CDR2 as ANQGSEA. V lost 4 bases and J 0 bases, leaving 9 bases between the germline ends. The CDR3 spans 14 residues. DNA of the CDR3: TGCAGCGTTGGCGGGGCCACAACTAATGAAAAACTGTTTTTT. Translating gives CSVGGATTNEKLFF. Full variable domain (outside the CDR3, taken from reference TRBV29-1 and TRBJ1-4): SAVISQKPSRDICQRGTSLTIQCQVDSQVTMMFWYRQQPGQSLTLIATANQGSEATYESGFVIDKFPISRPNLTFSTLTVSNMSPEDSSIYLCSVGGATTNEKLFFGSGTQLSVL.

This clone was counted a single time. This CDR3 reads CASSLRTGVGVETQYF. The CDR3, as DNA: TGTGCCAGCAGCTTACGGACAGGGGTTGGGGTAGAGACCCAGTACTTC. This chain connects TRBV13 to TRBJ2-5, with 9 bases aligning to TRBD1. Germline V lookup: CDR1 PRHDT, CDR2 FYEKMQ (reference sequence). Trimming at V came to 2 bases and at J to 4 bases, leaving 8 bases not matched to a gene. The CDR3 runs 16 residues.